The 8 T cell receptor beta chains in this list originate from one sample, sequenced in a study of T cell responses to AZD1222 COVID-19 vaccine. Data came from immunoSEQ multiplex PCR; TCRdb stores just in-frame clones and leaves some out. The data contain approximately 180,000 clones, 90% of them singletons. Sequences were derived from peripheral blood, sampled 28 days after the second dose of the MenACWY control vaccine. Receptors originate from an adult who received the MenACWY meningococcal vaccine as a control.

The J gene is TRBJ2-1, the V gene TRBV19; 10 positions agree with TRBD1. J lost 3 bases, V lost 4 bases, and 6 bases had no gene match. Germline CDR1 LNHDA, CDR2 SQIVND (reference sequence). This CDR3 region has 16 residues. The CDR3 bases are TGTGCCAGTAGTACGCGGGACAGGGGATTCTACAATGAGCAGTTCTTC. It encodes CASSTRDRGFYNEQFF.

The sample holds a few counts of this clone. V gene TRBV7-6 combines with J gene TRBJ2-1; 8 bases map to TRBD2. The length of the CDR3 is 16 residues. V lost 5 bases and J lost 0; bases outside the gene matches: 6. The germline V gene has CDR1 SGHVS and CDR2 FNYEAQ. The CDR3 protein is CASSPLAGSSYNEQFF. Written as DNA, the CDR3 is TGTGCCAGCAGCCCCTTAGCGGGGAGCTCCTACAATGAGCAGTTCTTC.

This chain links TRBV12-3 or TRBV12-4 with TRBJ1-5; D gene uncertain. The V end was cut by 9 bases, the J end by 4 bases, with 10 bases between. This CDR3 has 12 residues. The CDR3 DNA is TGTGCCAGTCGTCCGGGGAATCAGCCCCAGCATTTT. The encoded protein is CASRPGNQPQHF.

The V gene is TRBV16, the J gene TRBJ1-4, with TRBD1 matching 10 bases. Germline V gives CDR1 KGHSY, CDR2 FQNENV. There are 15 residues in the CDR3. The V segment lost 4 bases and the J segment 7 bases; nucleotides outside the gene matches: 6. Written as DNA, the CDR3 is TGTGCCAGCAGCCCCGGACAGGGGGTCGGTGAAAAACTGTTTTTT. Its translation is CASSPGQGVGEKLFF. The complete variable domain, with remaining parts taken from reference TRBV16 and TRBJ1-4, reads GEEVAQTPKHLVRGEGQKAKLYCAPIKGHSYVFWYQQVLKNEFKFLISFQNENVFDETGMPKERFSAKCLPNSPCSLEIQATKLEDSAVYFCASSPGQGVGEKLFFGSGTQLSVL.

The chain uses TRBV7-3 and TRBJ2-1; 7 nucleotides agree with TRBD2. CDR1 SGHTA and CDR2 FQGTGA come from the germline V gene. V shed 5 bases and J 4 bases; nucleotides not matched to a gene: 5. The CDR3 loop spans 14 amino acids. For the CDR3, the DNA is TGTGCCAGCAGCCCCAGCGGGAATTACAATGAGCAGTTCTTC. Translation gives CASSPSGNYNEQFF.

The chain links TRBV11-2 to TRBJ2-5; tentatively, D is TRBD1 (6 bases). Trimming pared 5 bases from V and 5 bases from J, leaving 24 bases between. CDR1 and CDR2 from the germline V gene are SGHAT and FQNNGV. The CDR3 loop spans 17 amino acids. The CDR3 sequence is CASSPYTPLGARETQYF. CDR3 bases: TGTGCCAGCAGCCCCTACACACCTCTGGGGGCCCGGGAGACCCAGTACTTC.

The chain uses TRBV7-3 and TRBJ1-2; no clear D. CDR1 and CDR2 from the germline V gene are SGHTA and FQGTGA. The CDR3 totals 16 residues. Trimming shortened V by 2 bases and J by 0 bases, and 13 bases separated the two germline ends. CDR3 in DNA: TGTGCCAGCAGCTTATTACCGGGCATTTCTAACTATGGCTACACCTTC. It encodes CASSLLPGISNYGYTF.

The CDR3 loop reads CASSPLRQTDSGNTIYF. DNA of the CDR3: TGTGCCAGTAGTCCCTTGCGACAGACCGACTCTGGAAACACCATATATTTT. The chain links TRBV19 to TRBJ1-3; maybe TRBD1 (5 bases). Per the germline V gene, CDR1 is LNHDA and CDR2 is SQIVND (reference sequence). V gave up 5 bases and J gave up 0 bases, with 17 bases separating them. This CDR3 has 17 amino acids.